These 11 T cell receptor beta chains were all obtained from the same sample, sequenced in a study of CD8 T cells in Susac syndrome. The RNA input was about 0.5 to 1 ug, and it was reverse transcribed with random hexamers. TCRdb passed the immunoSEQ multiplex PCR reads through MiXCR, listing each CDR3 protein once. The table includes 120,000 to 150,000 distinct CDR3 sequences, nearly 95% detected once. The sample was CD8+ T cells from PBMCs. The receptors shown here come from a human donor in good health.

This chain connects TRBV14 to TRBJ2-7; weak D call: TRBD2 (6 bases). Trimming took 0 bases from V and 2 from J, leaving 11 bases between them. The CDR3 totals 15 residues. Germline V gene sequence: CDR1 SGHDN, CDR2 FVKESK. The CDR3 region has the DNA TGTGCCAGCAGCCAAGACGGGACTGGCGCCTACGAGCAGTACTTC. Its translation is CASSQDGTGAYEQYF.

The rearrangement uses TRBV13 and TRBJ2-7; 8 nucleotides match TRBD2. The CDR3 has 16 residues. J was trimmed by 0 bases and V by 4 bases; bases with no gene match: 8. Germline V gene data show CDR1 as PRHDT and CDR2 as FYEKMQ (reference sequence). The CDR3 here is CASSSPLAGSSYEQYF. The CDR3 region has the DNA TGTGCCAGCAGCTCCCCTCTAGCGGGCAGCTCCTACGAGCAGTACTTC.

This chain's CDR3 is CASSRGANQPQHF. For the CDR3, the DNA is TGTGCCAGCAGTCGGGGGGCCAATCAGCCCCAGCATTTT. V usage is TRBV25-1 and J usage is TRBJ1-5; TRBD1 is a possible D gene (6 bases). The CDR3 contains 13 residues. The germline V gene has CDR1 MGHDK and CDR2 SYGVNS. The V end was cut by 5 bases, the J end by 3 bases, with 8 bases between.

The CDR3 here is CASSGQPEGSLSYEQYF. The CDR3 coding sequence is TGTGCCAGCAGTGGTCAGCCCGAAGGATCCCTCTCCTACGAGCAGTACTTC. This chain uses TRBV2 with TRBJ2-7; D ambiguous. CDR3 length equals 17 residues. Trimming left V 4 bases short and J 0 bases short, with 19 bases between. The germline CDR1 and CDR2 sequences are SNHLY and FYNNEI.

DNA for the CDR3: TGTGCCAGCATAACGGTCTTCGGTGAAGCTTTCTTT. Its protein is CASITVFGEAFF. This chain uses TRBV2 with TRBJ1-1; D remains ambiguous. CDR1 SNHLY and CDR2 FYNNEI come from the germline V gene. Trimming left V 7 bases short and J 7 bases short, with 13 bases between. CDR3 length equals 12 residues.

The V gene is TRBV9, the J gene TRBJ1-2; 9 bases agree with TRBD1. CDR3 size: 15 residues. The J segment lost 3 bases and the V segment lost 0 bases, leaving 3 bases of the junction unmatched. CDR1 SGDLS and CDR2 YYNGEE come from the germline V gene. DNA for the CDR3: TGTGCCAGCAGCGTAGGGGACAGGGACTACTATGGCTACACCTTC. This translates into CASSVGDRDYYGYTF.

The rearrangement uses TRBV27 and TRBJ2-5; 8 nucleotides line up with TRBD1. CDR1 is MNHEY and CDR2 is SMNVEV in the germline V gene (reference sequence). This CDR3 is 14 amino acids long. V was clipped by 2 bases and J by 5 bases; unmatched bases: 4. The chain's CDR3 is CASSLTDRGETQYF. As DNA, the CDR3 is TGTGCCAGCAGTTTAACAGACAGGGGTGAGACCCAGTACTTC.

The sample holds a few counts of this clonotype. The CDR3 loop reads CASSSEAYEQYF. CDR3 in DNA: TGTGCCAGTTCTAGCGAGGCCTACGAGCAGTACTTC. The chain uses TRBV9 and TRBJ2-7; possible D gene TRBD2, 6 bases. V was pared by 8 bases and J by 2 bases, with 11 bases between. Germline V gene data show CDR1 as SGDLS and CDR2 as YYNGEE. The CDR3 has 12 residues.

This chain uses TRBV5-1 with TRBJ2-7; D remains unclear. The CDR3 has 12 amino acids. V was trimmed by 2 bases and J by 6 bases, leaving 9 bases between them. The germline V gene encodes CDR1 SGHRS and CDR2 YFSETQ. CDR3 sequence reads: CASSFGVSEQYF. CDR3 in DNA: TGCGCCAGCAGCTTTGGAGTATCCGAGCAGTACTTC.

This rearrangement joins TRBV4-3 to TRBJ2-1; 10 positions agree with TRBD2. With 3 bases clipped from V and 4 bases from J, the junction kept 6 bases outside the gene matches. This CDR3 has 16 residues. CDR1 LGHNA and CDR2 YSLEER come from the germline V gene. CDR3 DNA sequence: TGCGCCAGCAGCCAGGGCGGACTAGCGGAGTACAATGAGCAGTTCTTC. Translating gives CASSQGGLAEYNEQFF.

The chain has TRBV12-3 or TRBV12-4 and TRBJ2-5; D perhaps matches TRBD1 (6 bases). Between the trimmed V and J ends, which lost 5 bases and 0 bases, there was a span of 10 bases. This CDR3 spans 14 amino acids. CDR3 residues: CASSTGIDQETQYF. Here the CDR3 DNA reads TGTGCCAGCAGTACAGGGATAGACCAAGAGACCCAGTACTTC.